Here is one T cell receptor beta chain with its context. The target antigen is unknown. This record belongs to a study of Graves' ophthalmopathy and Graves' hyperthyroidism. Germline V gene lookup returns CDR1 SGHTA and CDR2 FQGNSA. The CDR3 spans 14 residues. V dropped 4 bases and J dropped 7 bases, with 13 bases sitting between them. TCR beta CDR3 regions were amplified from RNA transcripts. The authors performed first-round RT-PCR with HTBI primers and then a second-round multiplex PCR. TCRdb redid the calling of the multiplex PCR reads with MiXCR, one entry per CDR3 protein. The repertoire consists of about 640,000 distinct CDR3 sequences, with roughly two fifths occurring once and the leading ten covering roughly 3%. General study results and limits: Blood was where most expanded thyroid clonotypes above 0.001 frequency also turned up.

Active ophthalmopathy (CAS at least 3, NOSPECS at least 4), lasting under 3 months. Other autoimmune disease, uncontrolled infection, pregnancy and lactation led to exclusion. Establishment of the diagnosis relied upon clinical symptoms, serum thyroxine, TRAb, thyroid ultrasound and orbital computed tomography. The sequenced sample was peripheral blood. The gene calls are TRBV7-2 and TRBJ1-4; D is ambiguous. The TCR sequence derives from an adult man with Graves' ophthalmopathy. CDR3 bases: TGTGCCAGCAGCTCCCCCCTGGAGAGTGAAAAACTGTTTTTT. Translating it yields CASSSPLESEKLFF.